This is a list of T cell receptor beta chains from one sample in a study of blood T cell repertoires in COVID-19. Profiled with immunoSEQ multiplex PCR; TCRdb holds only in-frame clones, not every one. The profile covers 35,000 to 45,000 clones, with approximately 86% appearing a single time and 25% to 35% taken by the ten largest. The sequencing sample was made of peripheral blood. Receptors were obtained from a woman aged 80 or older with acute or convalescent COVID-19. Each CDR3 is given with its conserved first and last residue. A D gene is named only where the DNA matches it firmly. Clone sizes are given selectively: once, few, many, or a class where the clone is expanded.

d_call j_call clone_size v_call cdr3_nt cdr3_aa
NA TRBJ1-4 NA TRBV7-9 TGTGCCAGCAGCTTTTACTGGGGGCGCAATAATGAAAAACTGTTTTTT CASSFYWGRNNEKLFF
TRBD2 TRBJ2-2 NA TRBV11-2 TGTGCCAGCAGCTTAGGGGCTAGCGGGAGAAACACCGGGGAGCTGTTTTTT CASSLGASGRNTGELFF
NA TRBJ1-1 NA TRBV20-1 TGCAGTGCTAGGGCAGTTCCTGAAGCTTTCTTT CSARAVPEAFF
NA TRBJ2-7 once TRBV4-1 TGCGCCAGCAGTCCCGGACAGTTCTACGAGCAGTACTTC CASSPGQFYEQYF
TRBD1 TRBJ1-1 NA TRBV7-2 TGTGCTGGGGGGGGACAGGGTAGGACTGAAGCTTTCTTT CAGGGQGRTEAFF
TRBD1 TRBJ2-1 NA TRBV19 TGTGCCAGCGCCTCATCGGGACAGGGTCCCTTATGGGATTACAATGAGCAGTTCTTC CASASSGQGPLWDYNEQFF
TRBD2 TRBJ2-3 NA TRBV7-2 TGTGCCAGCAGCTTAGAGGGGCCGGGACTATCCACAGATACGCAGTATTTT CASSLEGPGLSTDTQYF
TRBD2 TRBJ2-2 NA TRBV24-1 TGTGCCTCCGGTAGCGGGAGTAGGACCGGGGAGCTGTTTTTT CASGSGSRTGELFF
NA TRBJ2-5 NA TRBV3-1/TRBV3-2 TGTGCCAGCAGCCAAAATGTGGGAGCGGCAGAGACCCAGTACTTC CASSQNVGAAETQYF
NA TRBJ1-1 few TRBV4-1 TGCGCCAGCAGCCAAGAGGGGAGTCCTGAAGCTTTCTTT CASSQEGSPEAFF
TRBD1 TRBJ2-2 NA TRBV19 TGTGCCAGTAGTATTGACAGGGCGACCGGGGAGCTGTTTTTT CASSIDRATGELFF
NA TRBJ2-6 once TRBV2 TGTGCCAGCAGTGCCACAGGGAACTCTGGGGCCAACGTCCTGACTTTC CASSATGNSGANVLTF
TRBD1 TRBJ2-5 NA TRBV9 TGTGCCAGCAGCGGCGGGACAGGGAAAAAAGAGACCCAGTACTTC CASSGGTGKKETQYF
NA TRBJ2-7 NA TRBV28 TGTGCCAGCACGACGAGGGCCGAGCAGTACTTC CASTTRAEQYF
NA TRBJ1-1 NA TRBV19 TGTGCCAGTAGTTGGAAGGGGGGGTCAAACACTGAAGCTTTCTTT CASSWKGGSNTEAFF
TRBD2 TRBJ2-1 once TRBV6-5 TGTGCCAGCAGTCCCGGGACTAGCGGAAACAATGAGCAGTTCTTC CASSPGTSGNNEQFF
TRBD1 TRBJ2-7 NA TRBV18 TGTGCCAGCTCCTTGGGGACAGGGGGCGACGAGCAGTACTTC CASSLGTGGDEQYF
NA TRBJ1-5 NA TRBV18 TGTGCCAGCTCCCTTGGACAGTCCAATCAGCCCCAGCATTTT CASSLGQSNQPQHF
TRBD1 TRBJ1-5 once TRBV6-1 TGTGCCAGCAGTGAGACAGGGGGGGGTCAGCCCCAGCATTTT CASSETGGGQPQHF
TRBD2 TRBJ2-5 NA TRBV28 TGTGCCAGCAGTTTAGGCGGGAGGGCCGGAGAGACCCAGTACTTC CASSLGGRAGETQYF
NA TRBJ2-4 once TRBV10-3 TGTGCCCAACCTCAGGGATTTGGGAACATTCAGTACTTC CAQPQGFGNIQYF
TRBD1 TRBJ1-4 NA TRBV27 TGTGCCAGCAGTTTAAAGGGACAGGGGTTTGGAAAACTGTTTTTT CASSLKGQGFGKLFF
NA TRBJ1-1 NA TRBV10-3 TGTGCCATCAGTGAGGTCCAGGGGTATAATGAAGCTTTCTTT CAISEVQGYNEAFF
TRBD2 TRBJ2-1 NA TRBV2 TGTGCCAGCAGTGAAACTAGCGGGATAGGTGAGCAGTTCTTC CASSETSGIGEQFF
TRBD2 TRBJ2-3 NA TRBV7-6 TGTGCCAGCAGCTTAGGAAGGGCGGGAGGGCTAACAGATACGCAGTATTTT CASSLGRAGGLTDTQYF
NA TRBJ2-5 NA TRBV7-6 TGTGCCAGCAGCTTGCAAACCTCGAGATCAGAGACCCAGTACTTC CASSLQTSRSETQYF
TRBD1 TRBJ2-7 NA TRBV30 TGTGCCTGGAGAGAAGGACAGGGGTTGGCCTACGAGCAGTACTTC CAWREGQGLAYEQYF
NA TRBJ1-5 few TRBV3-1/TRBV3-2 TGTGCCAGCAGCCTCGTCGGGAATCAGCCCCAGCATTTT CASSLVGNQPQHF
TRBD2 TRBJ2-5 NA TRBV5-1 TGCGCCAGCAGGGCGACTAGCGGGAGCCAAGAGACCCAGTACTTC CASRATSGSQETQYF
TRBD1 TRBJ2-1 NA TRBV25-1 TGTGCCAGCATCCGAACAGGGGATATATGGAATGAGCAGTTCTTC CASIRTGDIWNEQFF
NA TRBJ1-6 few TRBV28 TGTGCCAGCAGTTTGTTGCTTTTGGCCCAAAATTCACCCCTCCACTTT CASSLLLLAQNSPLHF
TRBD1 TRBJ1-1 NA TRBV5-1 TGCGCCAGCACCCAGGGACAGGGAGGGTACACTGAAGCTTTCTTT CASTQGQGGYTEAFF
TRBD2 TRBJ2-3 NA TRBV5-1 TGCGCCAGCAGCCCCCGCCTAGCGGGAGAAACAGATACGCAGTATTTT CASSPRLAGETDTQYF
NA TRBJ2-7 few TRBV4-1 TGCGCCAGCAGCCAAGATCCCCTCAGCGGCGAGCAGTACTTC CASSQDPLSGEQYF
NA TRBJ2-3 NA TRBV4-2 TGTGCCAGCAGCCAAGAACGAGCGGAGCGAGATACGCAGTATTTT CASSQERAERDTQYF
TRBD2 TRBJ2-4 NA TRBV11-2 TGTGCCAGCAGCTTAGAGTCGGGAGGGTGGGGCATTCAGTACTTC CASSLESGGWGIQYF
TRBD2 TRBJ2-7 NA TRBV13 TGTGCCAGCAGCTTGTCGGCTAGCGGGAGTCTGAAAGAGCAGTACTTC CASSLSASGSLKEQYF
NA TRBJ2-2 NA TRBV28 TGTGCCAGTAAGGACCAGGGGACCGGGGAGCTGTTTTTT CASKDQGTGELFF
NA TRBJ2-2 NA TRBV4-2 TGTGCCAGCAGCCAAGATCAAGGTTTTAGGGGGGGCACCGGGGAGCTGTTTTTT CASSQDQGFRGGTGELFF
NA TRBJ1-1 NA TRBV3-1/TRBV3-2 TGTGCCAGCAGCCAAGAAGAGAGGAGGACTGAAGCTTTCTTT CASSQEERRTEAFF
TRBD1 TRBJ1-6 NA TRBV9 TGTGCCAGCAGCGTCCGGGACAGGGGGGAATCACCCCTCCACTTT CASSVRDRGESPLHF
TRBD1 TRBJ1-2 few TRBV5-6 TGTGCCAGCAGCGACACAGGGGGCAATGGCTACACCTTC CASSDTGGNGYTF
TRBD1 TRBJ2-7 NA TRBV6-5 TGTGCCAGCAGGCCCTCCGGACAGGGTTGGAGGGAGCAGTACTTC CASRPSGQGWREQYF
NA TRBJ2-5 NA TRBV28 TGTGCCAGCAGTTTAGCGGGGGCCAAGACCCAGTACTTC CASSLAGAKTQYF
NA TRBJ2-3 NA TRBV7-9 TGTGCCAGCAGCTTAGGTGGGGGCCTCACAGATACGCAGTATTTT CASSLGGGLTDTQYF
NA TRBJ1-2 NA TRBV25-1 TGTGCCAGCAGTGCCCCGACCCATACTACTAACTATGGCTACACCTTC CASSAPTHTTNYGYTF
NA TRBJ2-3 NA TRBV10-3 TGTGCCATCAGTGAAACGCAGGGTACAGATACGCAGTATTTT CAISETQGTDTQYF
NA TRBJ2-7 few TRBV10-2 TGCGCCAGCAGTGGGGACATTCGCACCCTCGAGCAGTACTTC CASSGDIRTLEQYF
NA TRBJ2-1 NA TRBV7-2 TGTGCCAGCAGCTTACCCCAACAGTATAAGCAGTTCTTC CASSLPQQYKQFF
TRBD1 TRBJ1-2 NA TRBV7-2 TGTGCCAGCAGCTTAAACAGGGGCTCTACTAACTATGGCTACACCTTC CASSLNRGSTNYGYTF